One and the same sample provided the 22 T cell receptor beta chains below, sequenced in a study of STAT5B mutations in CD4+ large granular lymphocyte leukemia. This table comes from immunoSEQ multiplex PCR, and its TCRdb copy is limited to in-frame clones, with some not included. The sample includes about 33,000 clones, roughly 85% of them seen just once. Sequenced material: CD4+ T cells from blood buffy coats. The receptors derive from a human donor in good health.

This clone was found once. The chain has TRBV10-3 and TRBJ1-2, with TRBD1 identical over 11 bases. Germline V CDR1 and CDR2: ENHRY, SYGVKD. V lost 2 bases, J lost 6 bases, and 2 bases stayed unmatched. This CDR3 comprises 14 residues. Written as DNA, the CDR3 is TGTGCCATCAGTGAGGGACAGGGGGCACATGGCTACACCTTC. As protein: CAISEGQGAHGYTF.

The chain employs TRBV19 and TRBJ2-5; D might be TRBD2 (6 bases). This CDR3 has 13 amino acids. The V end was cut by 3 bases, the J end by 5 bases, with 10 bases between. Germline CDR1 and CDR2: LNHDA and SQIVND (reference sequence). CDR3 sequence: CASSMEGWETQYF. Written as DNA, the CDR3 is TGTGCCAGTAGTATGGAGGGGTGGGAGACCCAGTACTTC.

The chain combines TRBV23-1 with TRBJ2-1; D may correspond to TRBD1 or TRBD2 (5 bases each). TRBV23-1 is reported as an ORF; its role is uncertain. This CDR3 has 17 amino acids. V lost 0 bases to trimming and J lost 6 bases, with 18 bases between them. DNA for the CDR3: TGCGCCAGCAGTCAATCGGTGTGTGGTGGGGGTCCCAATGAGCAGTTCTTC. It is translated as CASSQSVCGGGPNEQFF.

The CDR3 loop is CASSIGGNYGYTF. As DNA, the CDR3 is TGTGCCAGCAGTATAGGGGGAAACTATGGCTACACCTTC. The chain uses TRBV25-1 and TRBJ1-2; tentative D call: TRBD1 (6 bases). The CDR3 is 13 residues long. Germline values: CDR1 MGHDK, CDR2 SYGVNS. Trimming shortened V by 5 bases and J by 2 bases, and 9 bases separated the two germline ends.

This clone was observed a few times. V is TRBV6-1 and J is TRBJ2-7; D is unresolved. Germline lookup yields CDR1 MNHNS and CDR2 SASEGT. V was pared by 0 bases and J by 6 bases, with 6 bases between. The length of the CDR3 is 12 residues. The CDR3 loop reads CASSEALLEQYF. The CDR3 DNA follows: TGTGCCAGCAGTGAAGCGCTCCTCGAGCAGTACTTC.

This chain joins TRBV5-6 and TRBJ2-5; D gene uncertain. With 0 bases removed from V and 2 bases from J, the gap between germline ends came to 11 bases. CDR1 and CDR2 from the germline V gene are SGHDT and YYEEEE. The CDR3 has 15 residues. CDR3 sequence reads: CASSLVSGEQETQYF. The CDR3, as DNA: TGTGCCAGCAGCTTGGTTTCGGGCGAGCAAGAGACCCAGTACTTC. Filled out from reference TRBV5-6 and TRBJ2-5, the complete variable domain reads DAGVTQSPTHLIKTRGQQVTLRCSPKSGHDTVSWYQQALGQGPQFIFQYYEEEERQRGNFPDRFSGHQFPNYSSELNVNALLLGDSALYLCASSLVSGEQETQYFGPGTRLLVL.

The J gene is TRBJ2-5, the V gene TRBV7-6, with unresolved D. Trimming cost V 5 bases and J 5 bases, with 12 bases left between them. CDR1 is SGHVS and CDR2 is FNYEAQ in the germline V gene. The CDR3 runs 13 residues. The CDR3 here is CASSLTSRETQYF. CDR3 DNA sequence: TGTGCCAGCAGCCTTACGAGTCGGGAGACCCAGTACTTC.

This chain joins TRBV7-7 and TRBJ2-5; possibly TRBD1 or TRBD2 for D (5 bases each). CDR1 and CDR2 (germline): SSHAT, FNYEAQ (reference sequence). CDR3 length: 14 amino acids. V lost 4 bases and J lost 7, with 16 bases in between. CDR3 loop: CASSSSGTSGTQYF. The CDR3 DNA reads TGTGCCAGCAGCTCTTCCGGGACCTCAGGGACCCAGTACTTC.

As regards this clone: An end of the junction differs from the germline gene, which may be a read error. The chain is built from TRBV7-7 and TRBJ2-5; 8 nucleotides match TRBD1. CDR3 length: 14 amino acids. In germline, CDR1 is SSHAT, CDR2 FNYEAQ (reference sequence). Here the CDR3 reads CASSGGQGQETQYF. The CDR3 region has the DNA TGTGCTAGCAGCGGAGGACAGGGCCAAGAGACCCAGTACTTC.

The chain uses TRBV7-6 and TRBJ2-3, with D perhaps matching TRBD1 (6 bases). Germline assignment: CDR1 SGHVS and CDR2 FNYEAQ. There are 14 residues in the CDR3. The V gene lost 5 bases and the J gene lost 6 bases, with 15 bases spanning the gap. The CDR3 sequence is CASSDRDKWDTQYF. Written as DNA, the CDR3 is TGTGCCAGCAGCGATCGGGACAAGTGGGATACGCAGTATTTT.

The chain carries TRBV11-2 and TRBJ2-3; TRBD2 agrees at 10 bases. Germline CDR1 is SGHAT and CDR2 is FQNNGV. The trim removed 3 bases at V and 3 bases at J, leaving 6 bases unmatched. The CDR3 length is 16 residues. CDR3 DNA: TGTGCCAGCAGCTTCTCGGCTAGCGGGAGAACAGATACGCAGTATTTT. Protein product: CASSFSASGRTDTQYF. The full variable domain, completed using reference TRBV11-2 and TRBJ2-3, is EAGVAQSPRYKIIEKRQSVAFWCNPISGHATLYWYQQILGQGPKLLIQFQNNGVVDDSQLPKDRFSAERLKGVDSTLKIQPAKLEDSAVYLCASSFSASGRTDTQYFGPGTRLTVL.

The chain carries TRBV4-2 and TRBJ1-5; 7 bases are shared with TRBD1. The CDR3 loop spans 16 amino acids. Germline V CDR1 and CDR2: LGHNA, YNFKEQ. Losses at the gene ends were 0 bases for V and 6 bases for J; bases not matched to a gene: 8. For the CDR3, the DNA is TGTGCCAGCAGCCAAGATCGGGCCAGGGGGTTTCAGCCCCAGCATTTT. Amino acids: CASSQDRARGFQPQHF.

J is TRBJ2-1 and V is TRBV5-1; possible D gene TRBD2, 5 bases. V was clipped by 0 bases and J by 5 bases, with 12 bases between them. CDR1 is SGHRS and CDR2 is YFSETQ in the germline V gene. CDR3 length equals 15 residues. In DNA, the CDR3 is TGCGCCAGCAGCTTGGGAGGTAGCGCGAACAATGAGCAGTTCTTC. Amino acids: CASSLGGSANNEQFF.

A few counts support this clone. V is TRBV5-1 and J is TRBJ2-7, with 10 bases fitting TRBD1. Germline V lookup: CDR1 SGHRS, CDR2 YFSETQ. The CDR3 loop spans 16 amino acids. V lost 1 base, J lost 3 bases, and 7 bases stayed unmatched. CDR3 in DNA: TGCGCCAGCAGCTTGTATTGGGACAGGGGCAACTACGAGCAGTACTTC. Protein sequence: CASSLYWDRGNYEQYF.

This rearrangement joins TRBV9 to TRBJ2-3; possibly TRBD2 for D (5 bases). The CDR3 loop spans 18 amino acids. Germline values: CDR1 SGDLS, CDR2 YYNGEE. V lost 1 base, J lost 0 bases, and 18 bases lay in between. The CDR3 coding sequence is TGTGCCAGCAGCGTATCAACTTGGACTGTATCTAGCACAGATACGCAGTATTTT. This encodes CASSVSTWTVSSTDTQYF.

The chain employs TRBV28 and TRBJ2-7; the D gene is possibly TRBD1 (6 bases). Germline CDR1 MDHEN, CDR2 SYDVKM. This CDR3 has 15 residues. V was shortened by 6 bases and J by 3 bases, with 18 bases between the two germline ends. The chain's CDR3 is CASSNGGGHYYEQYF. The CDR3 DNA sequence: TGTGCCAGCAGCAATGGTGGGGGACACTACTACGAGCAGTACTTC.

This chain joins TRBV27 and TRBJ1-1; 8 bases are a match to TRBD1. CDR3 length: 15 amino acids. Germline trimming cut 2 bases from V and 3 bases from J; bases unmatched to any gene: 5. Germline V gives CDR1 MNHEY, CDR2 SMNVEV (reference sequence). The DNA for the CDR3 is TGTGCCAGCAGTTTAATAACAGGGGGGGACACTGAAGCTTTCTTT. Translating gives CASSLITGGDTEAFF.

This CDR3 reads CASSTIQGAGEQYF. The DNA of the CDR3 is TGTGCCAGTAGTACGATACAGGGGGCGGGCGAGCAGTACTTC. The chain has TRBV19 and TRBJ2-7, with TRBD1 matching 9 bases. Trimming cost V 4 bases and J 6 bases; bases outside gene matches: 7. In germline, CDR1 is LNHDA, CDR2 SQIVND (reference sequence). CDR3 length: 14 residues. Full variable domain (remainder filled in from reference TRBV19 and TRBJ2-7): DGGITQSPKYLFRKEGQNVTLSCEQNLNHDAMYWYRQDPGQGLRLIYYSQIVNDFQKGDIAEGYSVSREKKESFPLTVTSAQKNPTAFYLCASSTIQGAGEQYFGPGTRLTVT.

For the CDR3, the DNA is TGTGCCAGCAGCGCCAGGGAGGGTCCCTACGAGCAGTACTTC. As protein: CASSAREGPYEQYF. V and J are TRBV9 and TRBJ2-7, with TRBD2 matching 7 bases. V lost 3 bases and J lost 2; bases outside the gene matches: 5. CDR1 is SGDLS, CDR2 YYNGEE, per germline. The CDR3 totals 14 residues.

The rearrangement links TRBV5-8 to TRBJ1-4; D possibly corresponds to TRBD1 (6 bases). The V end lost 4 bases, the J end lost 8 bases, and 15 bases lay between the germline ends. CDR3 length: 14 amino acids. In germline, CDR1 is SGHTS, CDR2 YDEGEE. DNA of the CDR3: TGTGCCAGCAGCCGCGACAGGCTGAGGGAAAAACTGTTTTTT. Its translation is CASSRDRLREKLFF.

This rearrangement joins TRBV7-9 to TRBJ2-2; D may be TRBD1 or TRBD2 (5 bases each). Trimming shortened V by 2 bases and J by 3 bases, and 10 bases separated the two germline ends. Germline assignment: CDR1 SEHNR and CDR2 FQNEAQ (reference sequence). The CDR3 runs 15 residues. Written as DNA, the CDR3 is TGTGCCAGCAGCTTATCAGGGAGAGACACCGGGGAGCTGTTTTTT. This codes for CASSLSGRDTGELFF.

The chain employs TRBV4-3 and TRBJ2-2, with TRBD2 identical over 7 bases. Germline loops: CDR1 LGHNA, CDR2 YSLEER. V lost 0 bases to trimming and J lost 3 bases; unmatched junction nucleotides: 10. The CDR3 runs 18 residues. CDR3 bases: TGCGCCAGCAGCCAAGAAGTAAATGGGGGAGGGTACACCGGGGAGCTGTTTTTT. It is translated as CASSQEVNGGGYTGELFF.